Described below is a single TCR beta chain sequence and its context. In the original workflow: Amplifying reference gene primers gave estimates of nucleated cell counts. The repertoire was sequenced with immunoSEQ multiplex PCR; TCRdb's copy has only in-frame clones and lacks some. The DNA gave D and trimming, while V, J and clone size come from that table. The sample shows under 200,000 clones, about 81% of them seen only once. CDR3 length: 14 amino acids. V was clipped by 7 bases and J by 7 bases, with 14 bases between them. Germline V gives CDR1 MDHEN, CDR2 SYDVKM. This sample was taken from a study of blood T cell repertoires in COVID-19. Across the whole study: Collection of acute and convalescent COVID-19 samples took place in the United States, Italy and Spain. The cDNA or gDNA used as material had been derived from T cells, B-cell-depleted T cells, or PBMCs.

This TCR was sampled from a woman aged 55-70 years with COVID-19, enrolled during active disease. The genes are TRBV28 and TRBJ1-6, with D hard to call. Sequenced material: peripheral blood. For the CDR3, the DNA is TGTGCCAGCATCGTGACGACTGGGAATTCACCCCTCCACTTT. The encoded protein is CASIVTTGNSPLHF. The variable domain in full, completed from reference TRBV28 and TRBJ1-6, reads DVKVTQSSRYLVKRTGEKVFLECVQDMDHENMFWYRQDPGLGLRLIYFSYDVKMKEKGDIPEGYSVSREKKERFSLILESASTNQTSMYLCASIVTTGNSPLHFGNGTRLTVT.